This T cell receptor (beta chain) was retrieved from a study of shared clonotypes between healthy human individuals. Notes on the study in general: Non-shared clonotypes showed lower generation probabilities than clonotypes common to all four donors.

Sorted-subset replicate PCRs used approximately 180 ng of genomic DNA. This amount corresponded to approximately 30,000 T cell genomes. Profiled with immunoSEQ multiplex PCR; TCRdb holds only in-frame clones, not every one. The table shows hundreds of thousands of clones, with over 90% occurring only once. Naive CD8 cells were CD45RO-negative, positively selected for CCR7, excluding terminally differentiated effector memory CD45RA+ cells. All donors were healthy HIV-negative adults lacking recent acute infections or vaccinations. Concerning this clone itself: Antigen unknown.

Germline V lookup: CDR1 SGHNT, CDR2 YYREEE (reference sequence). V shed 4 bases, J shed 2 bases, and the junction held 5 bases outside the gene matches. CDR3 size: 14 residues. The sequence derives from a man aged 25 to 45 in good health. Sequencing input: naive CD8+ T cells sorted from blood. V and J are TRBV5-4 and TRBJ2-7; 8 bases are shared with TRBD1. This CDR3 reads CASSAADRAYEQYF. CDR3 nucleotides: TGTGCCAGCAGCGCCGCGGACAGGGCCTACGAGCAGTACTTC. The variable domain in full, with the rest retrieved from reference TRBV5-4 and TRBJ2-7, is ETGVTQSPTHLIKTRGQQVTLRCSSQSGHNTVSWYQQALGQGPQFIFQYYREEENGRGNFPPRFSGLQFPNYSSELNVNALELDDSALYLCASSAADRAYEQYFGPGTRLTVT.